The clone carrying this T cell receptor (beta chain) was observed many times. The target antigen is unknown. The V end was cut by 2 bases, the J end by 3 bases, with 11 bases between. The germline CDR1 and CDR2 sequences are SGHRS and YFSETQ. This CDR3 has 14 amino acids. This sample is drawn from a study of T-cell reconstitution after alpha-beta-depleted transplantation in children. Study outcomes and limitations: After one year, T-cell counts and TCRbeta diversity mostly came from new T cells. Surviving recipient T cells and thymic progenitors accounted for the high day-60 TCRbeta diversity observed in some patients.

During its preparation, the TCRbeta library received unique molecular identifiers. Each CDR3 protein is one row after TCRdb ran MiXCR on the PCR reads. The table lists about 440,000 distinct CDR3 sequences, 43% of them singletons. The sequence derives from a girl aged 2-9 years with aplastic anemia, due to receive a stem cell transplant. The gene calls are TRBV5-1 and TRBJ1-1; D perhaps matches TRBD1 (5 bases). Source: PBMCs, taken before TCRalphabeta/CD19-depleted stem cell transplant. Here the CDR3 reads CASSFRDGDTEAFF. The CDR3 DNA reads TGCGCCAGCAGCTTCCGGGACGGGGACACTGAAGCTTTCTTT.